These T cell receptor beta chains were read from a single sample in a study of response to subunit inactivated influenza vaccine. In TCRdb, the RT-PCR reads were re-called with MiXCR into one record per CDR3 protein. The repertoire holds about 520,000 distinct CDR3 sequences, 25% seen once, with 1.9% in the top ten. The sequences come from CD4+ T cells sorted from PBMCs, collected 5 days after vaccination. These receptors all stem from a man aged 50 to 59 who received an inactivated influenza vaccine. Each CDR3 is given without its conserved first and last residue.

CDR3aa: ASSLGGIEQF
v_gene: TRBV7-9
j_gene: TRBJ2-1

CDR3aa: AISESLGSHEQY
v_gene: TRBV10-3
j_gene: TRBJ2-7

CDR3aa: ASSEGIWTGPPYEQY
v_gene: TRBV2
j_gene: TRBJ2-7

CDR3aa: ASAPPLGFTSGELF
v_gene: TRBV7-2
j_gene: TRBJ2-2

CDR3aa: ASSYTSGSPYNEQF
v_gene: TRBV6-5
j_gene: TRBJ2-1

CDR3aa: ASSRGTSGPLEQF
v_gene: TRBV11-2
j_gene: TRBJ2-1

CDR3aa: ASSRDTGRDTIY
v_gene: TRBV7-2
j_gene: TRBJ1-3

CDR3aa: ASSSHTTDTQY
v_gene: TRBV7-2
j_gene: TRBJ2-3

CDR3aa: AISESGDRGETQY
v_gene: TRBV10-3
j_gene: TRBJ2-5

CDR3aa: ASSLYSGGGNEQF
v_gene: TRBV5-1
j_gene: TRBJ2-1

CDR3aa: ASSTTDEAF
v_gene: TRBV11-2
j_gene: TRBJ1-1

CDR3aa: SADGTVGETQY
v_gene: TRBV29-1
j_gene: TRBJ2-5

CDR3aa: ASSVDGETQY
v_gene: TRBV9
j_gene: TRBJ2-5

CDR3aa: ATSREVGPYEQY
v_gene: TRBV15
j_gene: TRBJ2-7

CDR3aa: ASSQYSGGYNEQF
v_gene: TRBV6-1
j_gene: TRBJ2-1

CDR3aa: ASSLAGSPLAEQF
v_gene: TRBV12-3/TRBV12-4
j_gene: TRBJ2-1

CDR3aa: SARQGTYNEQF
v_gene: TRBV20-1
j_gene: TRBJ2-1

CDR3aa: ASSWGQGARNTEAF
v_gene: TRBV6-5
j_gene: TRBJ1-1

CDR3aa: ASSLAGGSGTSIQY
v_gene: TRBV28
j_gene: TRBJ2-4

CDR3aa: SVAPLNEQF
v_gene: TRBV29-1
j_gene: TRBJ2-1

CDR3aa: ASSRDPSQNEQF
v_gene: TRBV10-1
j_gene: TRBJ2-1

CDR3aa: ASSQDHGGGETQY
v_gene: TRBV4-1
j_gene: TRBJ2-5

CDR3aa: SAWPVSGEETQY
v_gene: TRBV20-1
j_gene: TRBJ2-5

CDR3aa: ASSQEMSGSFSDTQY
v_gene: TRBV4-3
j_gene: TRBJ2-3

CDR3aa: ASTRTSGSPVNEQF
v_gene: TRBV5-1
j_gene: TRBJ2-1

CDR3aa: AWSYKGSNQPQH
v_gene: TRBV30
j_gene: TRBJ1-5

CDR3aa: SARDVELAGTYEQY
v_gene: TRBV20-1
j_gene: TRBJ2-7

CDR3aa: ASSLRDRGLDTQY
v_gene: TRBV5-1
j_gene: TRBJ2-3

CDR3aa: ASSLGGVKETQY
v_gene: TRBV7-2
j_gene: TRBJ2-5

CDR3aa: AWSVLLSGAGNTIY
v_gene: TRBV30
j_gene: TRBJ1-3

CDR3aa: AISGQGKVSGNTIY
v_gene: TRBV10-3
j_gene: TRBJ1-3

CDR3aa: ASSSRGGANVLT
v_gene: TRBV12-3/TRBV12-4
j_gene: TRBJ2-6

CDR3aa: ASSSRGTGAYEQY
v_gene: TRBV7-2
j_gene: TRBJ2-7

CDR3aa: ASMRSGGGAGELF
v_gene: TRBV27
j_gene: TRBJ2-2

CDR3aa: ASSPEQNYGYT
v_gene: TRBV18
j_gene: TRBJ1-2

CDR3aa: ASDQGSSVQPQH
v_gene: TRBV28
j_gene: TRBJ1-5

CDR3aa: ASSQNPGLASTDTQY
v_gene: TRBV7-2
j_gene: TRBJ2-3

CDR3aa: ASSLVAGTDVTQY
v_gene: TRBV11-2
j_gene: TRBJ2-5

CDR3aa: ASSQESRAGYT
v_gene: TRBV3-1
j_gene: TRBJ1-2

CDR3aa: ASSQDWGMRNTEAF
v_gene: TRBV3-1
j_gene: TRBJ1-1

CDR3aa: SASGETSTDTQY
v_gene: TRBV20-1
j_gene: TRBJ2-3

CDR3aa: ASSMKGHGYT
v_gene: TRBV19
j_gene: TRBJ1-2

CDR3aa: ASSEADGGAF
v_gene: TRBV6-1
j_gene: TRBJ1-1

CDR3aa: SAERVSGETQY
v_gene: TRBV20-1
j_gene: TRBJ2-5

CDR3aa: ASSLLGQPQH
v_gene: TRBV28
j_gene: TRBJ1-5

CDR3aa: SARPGLAGQETQY
v_gene: TRBV20-1
j_gene: TRBJ2-5

CDR3aa: ASSQDWGAQETQY
v_gene: TRBV3-1
j_gene: TRBJ2-5

CDR3aa: ASSYSTGRAEAF
v_gene: TRBV6-5
j_gene: TRBJ1-1

CDR3aa: SLRRGSLDTQY
v_gene: TRBV29-1
j_gene: TRBJ2-3

CDR3aa: SARKGAYEQY
v_gene: TRBV20-1
j_gene: TRBJ2-7

CDR3aa: AISEGQRERNEQF
v_gene: TRBV10-3
j_gene: TRBJ2-1

CDR3aa: SVEDVGGQSPYEQY
v_gene: TRBV29-1
j_gene: TRBJ2-7

CDR3aa: SVVAGAHDSDTQY
v_gene: TRBV29-1
j_gene: TRBJ2-3

CDR3aa: THPSGQGSPDTQY
v_gene: TRBV29-1
j_gene: TRBJ2-3

CDR3aa: ATGGPGGTDTQY
v_gene: TRBV24-1
j_gene: TRBJ2-3